The 10 T cell receptor beta chains listed next were all sequenced from one sample in a study of sequential checkpoint blockade in melanoma. Treatment defined: randomized to nivolumab then ipilimumab (arm A) or the reverse (arm B). The assay was immunoSEQ multiplex PCR, and TCRdb's table has in-frame clones only and misses some. The data show about 9,100 clones, with about 75% seen just once and under 20% held by the top ten. Sequencing used CD8+ T cells sorted from blood (inferred from file names), obtained from a patient given nivolumab and ipilimumab in sequence. The source of these receptors is a human donor with melanoma.

Only a few counts were recorded for this clone. The gene calls are TRBV7-3 and TRBJ2-5, with a weak D call TRBD2 (7 bases). Per the germline V gene, CDR1 is SGHTA and CDR2 is FQGTGA. The V and J ends lost 2 bases and 1 base respectively, with 14 bases between them. The CDR3 is made up of 16 amino acids. For the CDR3, the DNA is TGTGCCAGCAGCTTAGAGGGAGGGGGGCCCCAAGAGACCCAGTACTTC. Translating it yields CASSLEGGGPQETQYF.

V is TRBV29-1 and J is TRBJ2-7; 11 positions match TRBD2. The trim removed 2 bases at V and 0 bases at J, leaving 0 bases unmatched. In germline, CDR1 is SQVTM, CDR2 ANQGSEA. This CDR3 region has 14 residues. CDR3 nucleotide sequence: TGCAGCGTTGAAACTAGCGGGGGCTCCTACGAGCAGTACTTC. Protein: CSVETSGGSYEQYF.

This clone was recorded once. The J gene is TRBJ2-2, the V gene TRBV30; TRBD1 is a possible D gene (5 bases). The CDR3 covers 18 residues. The germline V gene has CDR1 GTSNPN and CDR2 SVGIG (reference sequence). V lost 2 bases to trimming and J lost 3 bases, with 22 bases between them. CDR3 coding DNA: TGTGCCTGGAGTACCCTACTTTATCGGGCAGGGTACACCGGGGAGCTGTTTTTT. Translation: CAWSTLLYRAGYTGELFF.

The rearrangement links TRBV6-6 to TRBJ1-1; TRBD1 matches at 7 bases. This CDR3 contains 14 residues. Germline V CDR1 and CDR2: MNHNY, SVGAGI (reference sequence). The J segment lost 4 bases and the V segment lost 2 bases, leaving 4 bases of the junction unmatched. The CDR3 reads CASSYRQGGTEAFF. The CDR3 DNA reads as TGTGCCAGCAGTTACCGGCAGGGGGGCACTGAAGCTTTCTTT.

The chain uses TRBV5-4 and TRBJ1-1, with TRBD1 matching over 8 bases. The CDR3 sequence is 13 residues long. In germline, CDR1 is SGHNT, CDR2 YYREEE (reference sequence). V was pared by 7 bases and J by 3 bases, with 5 bases of the junction left unmatched. This chain's CDR3 is CASGDRLHTEAFF. The CDR3 nucleotides read TGTGCCAGCGGGGACAGGTTGCACACTGAAGCTTTCTTT.

The chain employs TRBV7-9 and TRBJ2-3, with D hard to call. Trimming stripped 1 base from V and 1 base from J, with 6 bases between. The germline gives CDR1 SEHNR, CDR2 FQNEAQ (reference sequence). CDR3 length: 14 residues. CDR3: CASSLDSGTDTQYF. The CDR3 DNA follows: TGTGCCAGCAGCTTAGATTCAGGCACAGATACGCAGTATTTT.

This rearrangement joins TRBV9 to TRBJ2-1, with D tentatively TRBD1 (6 bases). The V and J ends lost 2 bases and 4 bases respectively, with 13 bases between them. Germline loops: CDR1 SGDLS, CDR2 YYNGEE. The CDR3 is 15 residues long. The CDR3: CASSVQGSGYNEQFF. CDR3 coding DNA: TGTGCCAGCAGCGTCCAGGGGTCGGGATACAATGAGCAGTTCTTC.

This sequence joins TRBV9 and TRBJ2-1; 8 positions agree with TRBD2. The CDR3 sequence is 14 residues long. V lost 4 bases, J lost 6 bases, and 6 bases stayed unmatched. CDR1 is SGDLS, CDR2 YYNGEE, per germline. This CDR3 is CASSFSGVGNEQFF. In DNA, the CDR3 is TGTGCCAGCAGCTTTAGCGGGGTCGGCAATGAGCAGTTCTTC. Looking up the rest from reference TRBV9 and TRBJ2-1 gives the full variable domain: DSGVTQTPKHLITATGQRVTLRCSPRSGDLSVYWYQQSLDQGLQFLIQYYNGEERAKGNILERFSAQQFPDLHSELNLSSLELGDSALYFCASSFSGVGNEQFFGPGTRLTVL.

About this clone: The junction shows a germline mismatch at one end, possibly a read error. The chain carries TRBV7-7 and TRBJ2-7; TRBD2 aligns across 14 bases. Germline values: CDR1 SSHAT, CDR2 FNYEAQ (reference sequence). This CDR3 has 15 amino acids. CDR3 nucleotides: TGTGCTAGCAGCCCGGGACTAGCGGGAGTAAGCGAGCAGTACTTC. This translates into CASSPGLAGVSEQYF. The full variable domain, with the rest looked up from reference TRBV7-7 and TRBJ2-7, is GAGVSQSPRYKVTKRGQDVTLRCDPISSHATLYWYQQALGQGPEFLTYFNYEAQPDKSGLPSDRFSAERPEGSISTLTIQRTEQRDSAMYRCASSPGLAGVSEQYFGPGTRLTVT.

This clone is a singleton in its sample. The chain links TRBV11-2 to TRBJ2-1, with 7 bases that match TRBD2. This CDR3 is 15 amino acids long. The trim removed 5 bases at V and 6 bases at J, leaving 10 bases unmatched. Germline lookup yields CDR1 SGHAT and CDR2 FQNNGV. The CDR3 DNA sequence: TGTGCCAGCAGCGCGGGAGTCATGGGGCTCAATGAGCAGTTCTTC. Its protein is CASSAGVMGLNEQFF.